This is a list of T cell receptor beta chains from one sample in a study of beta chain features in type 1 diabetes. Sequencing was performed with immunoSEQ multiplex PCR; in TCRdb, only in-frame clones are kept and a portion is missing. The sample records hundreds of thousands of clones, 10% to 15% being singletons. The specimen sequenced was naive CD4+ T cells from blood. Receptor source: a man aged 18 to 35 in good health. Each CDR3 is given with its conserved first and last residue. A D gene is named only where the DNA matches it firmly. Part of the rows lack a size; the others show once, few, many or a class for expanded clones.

cdr3_aa: CASSRVGTEAFF; cdr3_nt: TGTGCCAGCAGTCGCGTCGGCACTGAAGCTTTCTTT; v_call: TRBV6-6; j_call: TRBJ1-1; d_call: -; clone_size: -
cdr3_aa: CSAQRGGYTF; cdr3_nt: TGCAGTGCTCAGAGAGGGGGCTACACCTTC; v_call: TRBV20-1; j_call: TRBJ1-2; d_call: -; clone_size: few
cdr3_aa: CASSTQAVTEAFF; cdr3_nt: TGTGCCAGTAGTACACAGGCCGTCACTGAAGCTTTCTTT; v_call: TRBV19; j_call: TRBJ1-1; d_call: -; clone_size: few
cdr3_aa: CASSNGQHYEQYF; cdr3_nt: TGTGCCAGCAGTAATGGACAGCACTACGAGCAGTACTTC; v_call: TRBV28; j_call: TRBJ2-7; d_call: -; clone_size: -
cdr3_aa: CASSVRDRDYWEDNEQFF; cdr3_nt: TGTGCCAGCAGCGTTCGGGACAGGGATTATTGGGAGGACAATGAGCAGTTCTTC; v_call: TRBV9; j_call: TRBJ2-1; d_call: TRBD1; clone_size: few
cdr3_aa: CASGTGRGEQYF; cdr3_nt: TGTGCCAGTGGGACAGGGAGAGGCGAGCAGTACTTC; v_call: TRBV19; j_call: TRBJ2-7; d_call: TRBD1; clone_size: few
cdr3_aa: CASSGTGNGYTF; cdr3_nt: TGTGCCAGCAGTGGGACAGGGAATGGCTACACCTTC; v_call: TRBV6-6; j_call: TRBJ1-2; d_call: TRBD1; clone_size: -
cdr3_aa: CAWSEGISTDTQYF; cdr3_nt: TGTGCCTGGAGTGAGGGGATTAGCACAGATACGCAGTATTTT; v_call: TRBV30; j_call: TRBJ2-3; d_call: -; clone_size: few
cdr3_aa: CASSPGGDRVSYEQYF; cdr3_nt: TGTGCCAGCAGCCCTGGGGGGGACAGGGTTTCCTACGAGCAGTACTTC; v_call: TRBV5-4; j_call: TRBJ2-7; d_call: TRBD1; clone_size: few
cdr3_aa: CRVEGGLNEQFF; cdr3_nt: TGTCGTGTCGAAGGGGGTTTGAATGAGCAGTTCTTC; v_call: TRBV28; j_call: TRBJ2-1; d_call: -; clone_size: -
cdr3_aa: CASSPTQTGPRETQYF; cdr3_nt: TGTGCCAGCAGCCCTACCCAGACAGGGCCGAGGGAGACCCAGTACTTC; v_call: TRBV9; j_call: TRBJ2-5; d_call: TRBD1; clone_size: few
cdr3_aa: CAWGNTDTQYF; cdr3_nt: TGTGCCTGGGGCAACACAGATACGCAGTATTTT; v_call: TRBV30; j_call: TRBJ2-3; d_call: -; clone_size: few
cdr3_aa: CASSVDGGRVLGELFF; cdr3_nt: TGTGCCAGCAGCGTAGATGGGGGCCGCGTTCTCGGGGAGCTGTTTTTT; v_call: TRBV9; j_call: TRBJ2-2; d_call: -; clone_size: few
cdr3_aa: CASSRRSATNEKLFF; cdr3_nt: TGTGCCAGCAGCCGAAGGAGTGCAACTAATGAAAAACTGTTTTTT; v_call: TRBV14; j_call: TRBJ1-4; d_call: -; clone_size: -
cdr3_aa: CASSMGVSGVNTEAFF; cdr3_nt: TGTGCCAGTAGTATGGGTGTTTCCGGGGTGAACACTGAAGCTTTCTTT; v_call: TRBV19; j_call: TRBJ1-1; d_call: -; clone_size: -
cdr3_aa: CASSQGIAGYSYEQYF; cdr3_nt: TGTGCCAGCAGCCAAGGGATAGCCGGCTATTCCTACGAGCAGTACTTC; v_call: TRBV4-2; j_call: TRBJ2-7; d_call: -; clone_size: -
cdr3_aa: CSVGAQADTQYF; cdr3_nt: TGCAGCGTCGGCGCCCAGGCAGATACGCAGTATTTT; v_call: TRBV29-1; j_call: TRBJ2-3; d_call: -; clone_size: few
cdr3_aa: CASSLRDIQETQYF; cdr3_nt: TGTGCCAGCAGCCTTAGGGACATTCAAGAGACCCAGTACTTC; v_call: TRBV7-9; j_call: TRBJ2-5; d_call: -; clone_size: many
cdr3_aa: CASSQLLAGAQETQYF; cdr3_nt: TGTGCCAGCAGCCAACTACTAGCGGGGGCCCAAGAGACCCAGTACTTC; v_call: TRBV14; j_call: TRBJ2-5; d_call: TRBD2; clone_size: -
cdr3_aa: CASTRDREWQPQHF; cdr3_nt: TGTGCCAGCACCCGGGACAGGGAGTGGCAGCCCCAGCATTTT; v_call: TRBV6-6; j_call: TRBJ1-5; d_call: TRBD1; clone_size: -
cdr3_aa: CASSLPTRQPQHF; cdr3_nt: TGTGCCAGCAGTTTACCGACACGGCAGCCCCAGCATTTT; v_call: TRBV28; j_call: TRBJ1-5; d_call: -; clone_size: -
cdr3_aa: CASSLGGDQPQHF; cdr3_nt: TGCGCCAGCAGCTTGGGGGGGGATCAGCCCCAGCATTTT; v_call: TRBV5-1; j_call: TRBJ1-5; d_call: -; clone_size: -
cdr3_aa: CASSFSYNEQFF; cdr3_nt: TGTGCCAGCAGCTTCTCGTACAATGAGCAGTTCTTC; v_call: TRBV11-1; j_call: TRBJ2-1; d_call: -; clone_size: few
cdr3_aa: CASSFSTGGETQYF; cdr3_nt: TGTGCCAGCAGCTTCTCGACAGGGGGAGAGACCCAGTACTTC; v_call: TRBV7-2; j_call: TRBJ2-5; d_call: TRBD1; clone_size: -
cdr3_aa: CSVGGTAIGAFF; cdr3_nt: TGCAGCGTCGGAGGGACAGCCATCGGAGCTTTCTTT; v_call: TRBV29-1; j_call: TRBJ1-1; d_call: TRBD1; clone_size: few
cdr3_aa: CASRALGGNEQFF; cdr3_nt: TGTGCCAGCAGGGCTTTGGGGGGCAATGAGCAGTTCTTC; v_call: TRBV7-2; j_call: TRBJ2-1; d_call: -; clone_size: -
cdr3_aa: CASSTYIRDTQYF; cdr3_nt: TGTGCCAGCAGCACCTATATCCGGGATACGCAGTATTTT; v_call: TRBV28; j_call: TRBJ2-3; d_call: -; clone_size: once
cdr3_aa: CASSFGQGAWEQYF; cdr3_nt: TGCGCCAGCAGCTTCGGACAGGGGGCTTGGGAGCAGTACTTC; v_call: TRBV5-1; j_call: TRBJ2-7; d_call: TRBD1; clone_size: few
cdr3_aa: CATSRDLVSTGANVLTF; cdr3_nt: TGTGCCACCAGCAGAGATCTAGTATCGACCGGGGCCAACGTCCTGACTTTC; v_call: TRBV15; j_call: TRBJ2-6; d_call: -; clone_size: -
cdr3_aa: CASSGQLNQPQHF; cdr3_nt: TGTGCCAGCAGCGGACAGTTAAATCAGCCCCAGCATTTT; v_call: TRBV7-2; j_call: TRBJ1-5; d_call: -; clone_size: few
cdr3_aa: CASSASTGDHYEQYF; cdr3_nt: TGTGCCAGCAGCGCGTCGACAGGGGACCACTACGAGCAGTACTTC; v_call: TRBV7-6; j_call: TRBJ2-7; d_call: TRBD1; clone_size: -
cdr3_aa: CASSLVGPAGNEKLFF; cdr3_nt: TGTGCCAGCAGCTTGGTCGGGCCCGCGGGTAATGAAAAACTGTTTTTT; v_call: TRBV5-6; j_call: TRBJ1-4; d_call: -; clone_size: few
cdr3_aa: CASTSDRPNYGYTF; cdr3_nt: TGTGCCAGCACCTCGGACAGACCTAACTATGGCTACACCTTC; v_call: TRBV2; j_call: TRBJ1-2; d_call: -; clone_size: few
cdr3_aa: CASSRPGTGGVYEQYF; cdr3_nt: TGTGCCAGCTCACGACCCGGGACAGGGGGCGTCTACGAGCAGTACTTC; v_call: TRBV18; j_call: TRBJ2-7; d_call: TRBD1; clone_size: -
cdr3_aa: CAWSPDFNQPQHF; cdr3_nt: TGTGCCTGGAGCCCGGACTTCAATCAGCCCCAGCATTTT; v_call: TRBV30; j_call: TRBJ1-5; d_call: -; clone_size: -
cdr3_aa: CASKTRTGTNEKLFF; cdr3_nt: TGTGCCAGCAAGACTCGGACAGGAACTAATGAAAAACTGTTTTTT; v_call: TRBV27; j_call: TRBJ1-4; d_call: TRBD1; clone_size: once
cdr3_aa: CAWSADRGYGYTF; cdr3_nt: TGTGCCTGGAGTGCCGACCGGGGTTATGGCTACACCTTC; v_call: TRBV30; j_call: TRBJ1-2; d_call: -; clone_size: few
cdr3_aa: CASRPGGTGNQPQHF; cdr3_nt: TGCGCCAGCAGGCCCGGGGGGACGGGGAATCAGCCCCAGCATTTT; v_call: TRBV5-1; j_call: TRBJ1-5; d_call: -; clone_size: few
cdr3_aa: CASRLQGTGELFF; cdr3_nt: TGTGCCAGCAGACTCCAGGGGACCGGGGAGCTGTTTTTT; v_call: TRBV2; j_call: TRBJ2-2; d_call: -; clone_size: -
cdr3_aa: CASSQGRQGGFAGELFF; cdr3_nt: TGCGCCAGCAGCCAAGGGAGACAGGGGGGATTCGCCGGGGAGCTGTTTTTT; v_call: TRBV4-3; j_call: TRBJ2-2; d_call: TRBD1; clone_size: -
cdr3_aa: CASSLRGRGSPLHF; cdr3_nt: TGTGCCAGCAGCCTCAGGGGGCGAGGTTCACCCCTCCACTTT; v_call: TRBV6-5; j_call: TRBJ1-6; d_call: TRBD1; clone_size: -
cdr3_aa: CASSVAGGERKETQYF; cdr3_nt: TGTGCCAGCAGCGTAGCTGGGGGGGAGAGGAAAGAGACCCAGTACTTC; v_call: TRBV9; j_call: TRBJ2-5; d_call: TRBD2; clone_size: -
cdr3_aa: CASSQAGTGSYNEQFF; cdr3_nt: TGTGCCAGCAGCCAGGCCGGGACTGGGTCCTACAATGAGCAGTTCTTC; v_call: TRBV4-2; j_call: TRBJ2-1; d_call: -; clone_size: few
cdr3_aa: CASSLKRLAGEETQYF; cdr3_nt: TGTGCCAGCAGCCTGAAAAGACTAGCGGGAGAAGAGACCCAGTACTTC; v_call: TRBV11-2; j_call: TRBJ2-5; d_call: TRBD2; clone_size: -
cdr3_aa: CSVAPRLGVYEQYF; cdr3_nt: TGCAGCGTCGCTCCTCGACTCGGTGTCTACGAGCAGTACTTC; v_call: TRBV29-1; j_call: TRBJ2-7; d_call: -; clone_size: few
cdr3_aa: CAWGRTGIGGYTF; cdr3_nt: TGTGCCTGGGGACGGACAGGGATTGGGGGCTACACCTTC; v_call: TRBV30; j_call: TRBJ1-2; d_call: TRBD1; clone_size: -
cdr3_aa: CASSSQGFGEKLFF; cdr3_nt: TGTGCCAGCAGTTCACAGGGATTTGGTGAAAAACTGTTTTTT; v_call: TRBV7-9; j_call: TRBJ1-4; d_call: -; clone_size: -
cdr3_aa: CASSLRTGTAYEQYF; cdr3_nt: TGTGCCAGCAGCTTAAGGACGGGAACCGCCTACGAGCAGTACTTC; v_call: TRBV7-2; j_call: TRBJ2-7; d_call: -; clone_size: few
cdr3_aa: CASSVAGVYEQYF; cdr3_nt: TGTGCCAGCAGCGTTGCAGGGGTTTACGAGCAGTACTTC; v_call: TRBV5-4; j_call: TRBJ2-7; d_call: -; clone_size: -
cdr3_aa: CASSEGVITDTQYF; cdr3_nt: TGTGCCAGCTCTGAGGGGGTCATCACAGATACGCAGTATTTT; v_call: TRBV7-3; j_call: TRBJ2-3; d_call: -; clone_size: -
cdr3_aa: CASTAGSPTDTQYF; cdr3_nt: TGTGCCAGCACTGCGGGGAGTCCCACAGATACGCAGTATTTT; v_call: TRBV25-1; j_call: TRBJ2-3; d_call: -; clone_size: -
cdr3_aa: CASSFGLAGESTDTQYF; cdr3_nt: TGTGCCAGCAGCTTCGGACTAGCGGGGGAGAGCACAGATACGCAGTATTTT; v_call: TRBV9; j_call: TRBJ2-3; d_call: TRBD2; clone_size: -
cdr3_aa: CASSLGYNQPQHF; cdr3_nt: TGTGCCAGCAGCTTAGGTTACAATCAGCCCCAGCATTTT; v_call: TRBV7-9; j_call: TRBJ1-5; d_call: -; clone_size: few
cdr3_aa: CASSQEWRRGTEAFF; cdr3_nt: TGCGCCAGCAGCCAAGAGTGGCGCCGCGGGACTGAAGCTTTCTTT; v_call: TRBV4-3; j_call: TRBJ1-1; d_call: -; clone_size: few
cdr3_aa: CATSRVLPGYSGRSHEQYF; cdr3_nt: TGTGCCACCAGCAGAGTTCTCCCGGGTTATAGCGGGAGGTCCCACGAGCAGTACTTC; v_call: TRBV15; j_call: TRBJ2-7; d_call: TRBD2; clone_size: few